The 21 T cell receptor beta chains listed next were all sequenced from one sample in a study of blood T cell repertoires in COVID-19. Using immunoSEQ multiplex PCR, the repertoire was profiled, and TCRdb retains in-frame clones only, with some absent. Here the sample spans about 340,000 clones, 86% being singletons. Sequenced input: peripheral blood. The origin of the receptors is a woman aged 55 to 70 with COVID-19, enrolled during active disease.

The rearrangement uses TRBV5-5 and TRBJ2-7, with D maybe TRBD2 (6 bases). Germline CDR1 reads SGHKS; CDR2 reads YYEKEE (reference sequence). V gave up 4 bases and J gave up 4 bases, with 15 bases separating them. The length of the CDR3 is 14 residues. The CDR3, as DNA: TGTGCCAGCAGCGGCGGGGTTATGGGGTACGAGCAGTACTTC. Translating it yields CASSGGVMGYEQYF. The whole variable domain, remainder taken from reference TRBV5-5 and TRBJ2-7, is DAGVTQSPTHLIKTRGQQVTLRCSPISGHKSVSWYQQVLGQGPQFIFQYYEKEERGRGNFPDRFSARQFPNYSSELNVNALLLGDSALYLCASSGGVMGYEQYFGPGTRLTVT.

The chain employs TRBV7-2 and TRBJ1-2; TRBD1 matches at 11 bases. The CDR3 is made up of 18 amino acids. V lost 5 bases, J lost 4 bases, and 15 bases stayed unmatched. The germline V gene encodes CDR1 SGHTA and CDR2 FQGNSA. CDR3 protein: CASSPPSWDRGSLYGYTF. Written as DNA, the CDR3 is TGTGCCAGCAGCCCCCCCTCTTGGGACAGGGGGAGTCTCTATGGCTACACCTTC. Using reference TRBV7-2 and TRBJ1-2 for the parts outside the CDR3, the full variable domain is GAGVSQSPSNKVTEKGKDVELRCDPISGHTALYWYRQSLGQGLEFLIYFQGNSAPDKSGLPSDRFSAERTGGSVSTLTIQRTQQEDSAVYLCASSPPSWDRGSLYGYTFGSGTRLTVV.

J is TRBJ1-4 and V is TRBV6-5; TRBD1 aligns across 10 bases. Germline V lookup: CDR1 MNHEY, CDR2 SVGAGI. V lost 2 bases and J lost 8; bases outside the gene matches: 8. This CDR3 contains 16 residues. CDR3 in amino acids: CASSYVPGQGNEKLFF. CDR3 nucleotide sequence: TGTGCCAGCAGTTACGTCCCGGGACAGGGGAACGAAAAACTGTTTTTT.

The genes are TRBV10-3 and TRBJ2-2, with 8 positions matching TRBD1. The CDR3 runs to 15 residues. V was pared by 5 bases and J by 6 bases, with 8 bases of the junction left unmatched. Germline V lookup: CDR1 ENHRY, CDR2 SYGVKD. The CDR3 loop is CAISMTGARAGELFF. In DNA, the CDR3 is TGTGCCATCAGTATGACAGGGGCCCGAGCCGGGGAGCTGTTTTTT.

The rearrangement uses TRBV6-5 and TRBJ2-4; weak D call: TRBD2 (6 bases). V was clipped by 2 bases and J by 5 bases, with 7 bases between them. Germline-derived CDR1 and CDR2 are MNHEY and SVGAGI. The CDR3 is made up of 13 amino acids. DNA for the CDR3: TGTGCCAGCAGTTACACGGGGGAAAACATTCAGTACTTC. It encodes CASSYTGENIQYF.

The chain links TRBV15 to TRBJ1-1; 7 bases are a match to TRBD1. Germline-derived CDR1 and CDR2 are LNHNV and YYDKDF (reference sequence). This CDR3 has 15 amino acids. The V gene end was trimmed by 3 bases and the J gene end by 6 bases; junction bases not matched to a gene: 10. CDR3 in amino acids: CATSSRQGERPEAFF. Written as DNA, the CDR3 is TGTGCCACCAGCAGCAGACAGGGCGAAAGGCCTGAAGCTTTCTTT.

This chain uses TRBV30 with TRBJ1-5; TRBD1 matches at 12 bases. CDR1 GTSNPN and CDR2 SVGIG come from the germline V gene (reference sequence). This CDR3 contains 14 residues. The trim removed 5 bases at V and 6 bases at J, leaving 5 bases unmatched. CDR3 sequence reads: CAWSTGQGAQPQHF. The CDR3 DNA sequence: TGTGCCTGGTCTACGGGACAGGGGGCTCAGCCCCAGCATTTT.

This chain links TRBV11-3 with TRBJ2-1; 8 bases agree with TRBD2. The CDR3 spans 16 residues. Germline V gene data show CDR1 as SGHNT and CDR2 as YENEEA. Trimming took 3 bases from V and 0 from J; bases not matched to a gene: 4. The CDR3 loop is CASSFTSGVSYNEQFF. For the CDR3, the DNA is TGTGCCAGCAGCTTCACTAGCGGTGTCTCCTACAATGAGCAGTTCTTC.

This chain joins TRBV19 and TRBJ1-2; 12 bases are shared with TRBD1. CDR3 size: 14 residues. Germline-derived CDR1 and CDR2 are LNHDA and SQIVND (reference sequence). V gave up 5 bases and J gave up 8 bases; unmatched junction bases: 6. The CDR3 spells CASSAGQGASGYTF. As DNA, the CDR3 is TGTGCCAGTAGTGCGGGACAGGGGGCGTCGGGCTACACCTTC.

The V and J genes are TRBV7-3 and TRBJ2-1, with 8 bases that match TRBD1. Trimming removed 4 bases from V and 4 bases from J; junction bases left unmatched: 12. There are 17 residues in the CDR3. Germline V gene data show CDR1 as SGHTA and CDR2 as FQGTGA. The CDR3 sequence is CASSYRTGKFVYNEQFF. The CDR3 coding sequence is TGTGCCAGCAGCTACCGGACAGGGAAGTTCGTTTACAATGAGCAGTTCTTC.

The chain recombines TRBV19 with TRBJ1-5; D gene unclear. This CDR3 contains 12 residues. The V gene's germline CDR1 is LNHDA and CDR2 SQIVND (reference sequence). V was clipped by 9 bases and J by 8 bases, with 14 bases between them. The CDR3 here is CARGFPPEPQHF. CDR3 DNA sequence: TGTGCCAGGGGCTTCCCTCCGGAGCCCCAGCATTTT.

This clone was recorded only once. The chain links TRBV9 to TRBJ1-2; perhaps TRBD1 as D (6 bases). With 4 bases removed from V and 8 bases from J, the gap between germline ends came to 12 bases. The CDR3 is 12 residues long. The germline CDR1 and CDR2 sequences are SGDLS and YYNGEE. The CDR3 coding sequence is TGTGCCAGCAGCCTAAGGGGGTCCGGCTACACCTTC. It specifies CASSLRGSGYTF.

In DNA form, the CDR3 reads TGTGCCAGCAGCTTAGGTGGGGGCGCAGACTATGGCTACACCTTC. As protein: CASSLGGGADYGYTF. The chain joins TRBV7-9 to TRBJ1-2, with a possible D match to TRBD1 (6 bases). Trimming pared 1 base from V and 3 bases from J, leaving 12 bases between. The CDR3 spans 15 residues. Germline V gene data show CDR1 as SEHNR and CDR2 as FQNEAQ (reference sequence). The full variable domain, rest sourced from reference TRBV7-9 and TRBJ1-2, is DTGVSQNPRHKITKRGQNVTFRCDPISEHNRLYWYRQTLGQGPEFLTYFQNEAQLEKSRLLSDRFSAERPKGSFSTLEIQRTEQGDSAMYLCASSLGGGADYGYTFGSGTRLTVV.

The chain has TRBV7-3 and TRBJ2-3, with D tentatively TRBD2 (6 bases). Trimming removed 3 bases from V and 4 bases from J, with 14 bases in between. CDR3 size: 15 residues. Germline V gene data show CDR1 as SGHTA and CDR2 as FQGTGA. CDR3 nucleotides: TGTGCCAGCAGCTTGGTAGCGGCGGTACCAGATACGCAGTATTTT. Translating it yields CASSLVAAVPDTQYF.

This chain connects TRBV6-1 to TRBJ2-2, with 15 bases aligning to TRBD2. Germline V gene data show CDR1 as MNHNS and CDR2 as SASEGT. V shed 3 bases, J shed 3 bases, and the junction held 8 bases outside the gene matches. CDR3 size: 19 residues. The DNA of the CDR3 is TGTGCCAGCAGTGACCGGACTAGCGGGGGGGCCCTAGACACCGGGGAGCTGTTTTTT. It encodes CASSDRTSGGALDTGELFF.

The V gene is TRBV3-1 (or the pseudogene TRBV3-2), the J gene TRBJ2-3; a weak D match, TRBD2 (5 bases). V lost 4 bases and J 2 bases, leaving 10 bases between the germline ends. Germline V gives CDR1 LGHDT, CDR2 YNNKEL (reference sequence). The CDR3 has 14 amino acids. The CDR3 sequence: CASSPGISTDTQYF. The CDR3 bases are TGTGCCAGCAGCCCCGGGATATCCACAGATACGCAGTATTTT.

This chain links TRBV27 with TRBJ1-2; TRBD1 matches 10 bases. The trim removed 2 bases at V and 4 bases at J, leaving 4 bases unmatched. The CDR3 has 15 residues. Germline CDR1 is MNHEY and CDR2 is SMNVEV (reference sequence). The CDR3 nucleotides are TGTGCCAGCAGTTTAGCGACAGGGGGCCCCTATGGCTACACCTTC. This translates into CASSLATGGPYGYTF.

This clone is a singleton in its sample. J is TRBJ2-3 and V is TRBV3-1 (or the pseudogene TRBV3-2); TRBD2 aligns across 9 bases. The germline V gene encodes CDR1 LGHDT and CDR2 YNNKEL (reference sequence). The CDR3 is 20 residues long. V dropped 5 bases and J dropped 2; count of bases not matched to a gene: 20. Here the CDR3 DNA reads TGTGCCAGCAGCGGTGGGGCGAAGCGGGGGGCCTTTGCTCTCACAGATACGCAGTATTTT. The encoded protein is CASSGGAKRGAFALTDTQYF.

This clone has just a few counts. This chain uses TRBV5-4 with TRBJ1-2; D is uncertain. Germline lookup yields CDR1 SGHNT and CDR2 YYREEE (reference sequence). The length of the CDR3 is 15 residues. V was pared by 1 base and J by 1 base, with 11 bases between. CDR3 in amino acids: CASSLIRVRNYGYTF. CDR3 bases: TGTGCCAGCAGCTTGATCCGGGTCCGTAACTATGGCTACACCTTC.

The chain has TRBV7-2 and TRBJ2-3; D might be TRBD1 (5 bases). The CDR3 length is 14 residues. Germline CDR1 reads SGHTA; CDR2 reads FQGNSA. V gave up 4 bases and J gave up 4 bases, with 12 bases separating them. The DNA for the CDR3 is TGTGCCAGCAGCTCTCAGGGTCTTGCAGATACGCAGTATTTT. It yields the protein CASSSQGLADTQYF.

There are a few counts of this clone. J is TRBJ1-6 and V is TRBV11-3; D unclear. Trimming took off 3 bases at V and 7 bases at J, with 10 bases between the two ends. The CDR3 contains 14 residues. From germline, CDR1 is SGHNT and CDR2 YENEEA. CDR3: CASSLAGRNSPLHF. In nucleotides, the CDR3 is TGTGCCAGCAGCTTGGCAGGTAGAAATTCACCCCTCCACTTT.